The 12 T cell receptor beta chains below all came from one sample that was sequenced in a study of shared clonotypes between healthy human individuals. CD45RO-negative CD8 cells positively selected for CCR7 made up the naive population, which excluded terminally differentiated effector memory CD45RA+ cells. The method was immunoSEQ multiplex PCR; TCRdb's version includes in-frame clones alone and lacks a portion of them. This sample has 1.5 million to 2.5 million clones; approximately 94% occur once, and the top ten carry under 1.5%. Source material: naive CD8+ T cells sorted from blood. The receptors were sampled from a man between 18 and 35 years old in good health.

The chain carries TRBV5-6 and TRBJ2-7; 9 nucleotides match TRBD1. Trimming removed 4 bases from V and 1 base from J; junction bases left unmatched: 6. Germline V gene data show CDR1 as SGHDT and CDR2 as YYEEEE. The CDR3 runs to 15 residues. The CDR3 here is CASSGAGTGSYEQYF. The DNA of the CDR3 is TGTGCCAGCAGCGGGGCCGGGACAGGGTCCTACGAGCAGTACTTC.

A few counts support this clone. The chain is built from TRBV28 and TRBJ1-1; D uncertain. The ends were cut back, 5 bases at V and 1 base at J, with 2 bases in the middle. Germline values: CDR1 MDHEN, CDR2 SYDVKM. There are 11 residues in the CDR3. The CDR3 spells CASSANTEAFF. The CDR3 DNA sequence: TGTGCCAGCAGTGCGAACACTGAAGCTTTCTTT. Using reference TRBV28 and TRBJ1-1 for the parts outside the CDR3, the full variable domain is DVKVTQSSRYLVKRTGEKVFLECVQDMDHENMFWYRQDPGLGLRLIYFSYDVKMKEKGDIPEGYSVSREKKERFSLILESASTNQTSMYLCASSANTEAFFGQGTRLTVV.

The chain uses TRBV4-1 and TRBJ2-4, with D possibly being TRBD1 (7 bases). Germline CDR1 reads MGHRA; CDR2 reads YSYEKL. V lost 0 bases to trimming and J lost 1 base, with 13 bases between them. The CDR3 has 17 amino acids. The CDR3 DNA sequence: TGCGCCAGCAGCCAAGATTCGGCAGGGGGGGCCAAAAACATTCAGTACTTC. This encodes CASSQDSAGGAKNIQYF.

The V gene is TRBV11-2, the J gene TRBJ2-5; 7 bases are a match to TRBD1. Germline V gene sequence: CDR1 SGHAT, CDR2 FQNNGV. CDR3 length: 15 amino acids. Trimming took 1 base from V and 1 from J; bases not matched to a gene: 3. In DNA form, the CDR3 reads TGTGCCAGCAGCTTAGTGGGGACAGTCCAAGAGACCCAGTACTTC. Its translation: CASSLVGTVQETQYF.

This rearrangement joins TRBV5-1 to TRBJ2-1; 14 bases line up with TRBD2. Losses at the gene ends were 4 bases for V and 4 bases for J; bases not matched to a gene: 4. This CDR3 spans 16 amino acids. Germline CDR1 SGHRS, CDR2 YFSETQ. CDR3 sequence reads: CASSLRTSGGYNEQFF. The CDR3 DNA sequence: TGCGCCAGCAGCCTAAGGACTAGCGGGGGGTACAATGAGCAGTTCTTC.

This sequence joins TRBV2 and TRBJ2-7; 10 bases are a match to TRBD1. The CDR3 consists of 13 residues. Germline V CDR1 and CDR2: SNHLY, FYNNEI. V was pared by 8 bases and J by 1 base, with 2 bases of the junction left unmatched. The CDR3 sequence is CASGTGASYEQYF. DNA for the CDR3: TGTGCCAGCGGGACAGGGGCTTCCTACGAGCAGTACTTC.

The chain couples TRBV27 to TRBJ2-7; a possible D gene is TRBD2 (6 bases). Trimming stripped 3 bases from V and 2 bases from J, with 14 bases between. This CDR3 region has 15 residues. Germline CDR1 and CDR2: MNHEY and SMNVEV (reference sequence). The CDR3 nucleotides read TGTGCCAGCAGTTTGGGGGGAGAGGTCGCCTACGAGCAGTACTTC. Residues: CASSLGGEVAYEQYF.

Here the CDR3 DNA reads TGTGCCAGCAGCTTTGAGGGGAGGGAGACCCAGTACTTC. It yields the protein CASSFEGRETQYF. This chain connects TRBV9 to TRBJ2-5; a weak D match, TRBD2 (6 bases). The V end was cut by 4 bases, the J end by 5 bases, with 12 bases between. The CDR3 has 13 residues. CDR1 is SGDLS, CDR2 YYNGEE, per germline.

This rearrangement joins TRBV7-9 to TRBJ2-7; tentative D call: TRBD1 (6 bases). This CDR3 comprises 16 residues. Trimming removed 6 bases from V and 0 bases from J, with 18 bases in between. Germline CDR1 reads SEHNR; CDR2 reads FQNEAQ (reference sequence). CDR3 DNA sequence: TGTGCCAGCAGTTTAAGCGACAGGTCGGGCTCCTACGAGCAGTACTTC. It codes for CASSLSDRSGSYEQYF.

The chain carries TRBV28 and TRBJ2-4, with 7 bases identical to TRBD1. This CDR3 contains 18 residues. V lost 3 bases and J lost 0; bases outside the gene matches: 11. Germline V gene sequence: CDR1 MDHEN, CDR2 SYDVKM. The DNA for the CDR3 is TGTGCCAGCAGTTTGGACGGACAGGCCCAGGTAGCCAAAAACATTCAGTACTTC. It translates to CASSLDGQAQVAKNIQYF.

The chain uses TRBV19 and TRBJ2-5, with a possible D match to TRBD1 (6 bases). Germline V lookup: CDR1 LNHDA, CDR2 SQIVND (reference sequence). With 3 bases removed from V and 4 bases from J, the gap between germline ends came to 15 bases. There are 15 residues in the CDR3. DNA of the CDR3: TGTGCCAGTAGTATGGGCCAGGGGTTGGGAGAGACCCAGTACTTC. Encoded protein: CASSMGQGLGETQYF.

The chain carries TRBV11-1 and TRBJ2-1, with TRBD1 identical over 9 bases. V lost 5 bases and J lost 8; bases outside the gene matches: 4. Germline V lookup: CDR1 SGHAT, CDR2 FQDESV (reference sequence). This CDR3 is 13 amino acids long. The CDR3 here is CASSTGGTDEQFF. In nucleotides, the CDR3 is TGTGCCAGCAGCACAGGGGGCACGGATGAGCAGTTCTTC.